Listed below are T cell receptor beta chains from one sample, sequenced in a study of T cells in Graves' hyperthyroidism and ophthalmopathy. Each CDR3 protein is one row after TCRdb ran MiXCR on the multiplex PCR reads. The sample includes roughly 710,000 distinct CDR3 sequences, just over 35% of them seen just once. Sequencing used blood. These receptor sequences come from a woman in her thirties or forties with Graves' hyperthyroidism. Each CDR3 is given with its conserved first and last residue. A D gene is named only where the DNA matches it firmly. Size values are once, few and many counts, or a class for expanded clones, and some rows have none.

D gene: .; V gene: TRBV10-1; clone size: .; J gene: TRBJ1-1; CDR3 protein: CASSETPNLGTEAFF; CDR3 DNA: TGCGCCAGCAGTGAAACCCCAAACCTGGGCACTGAAGCTTTCTTT
D gene: TRBD1; V gene: TRBV19; clone size: .; J gene: TRBJ1-2; CDR3 protein: CASGTQGAGGCTF; CDR3 DNA: TGTGCCAGTGGAACACAGGGGGCAGGTGGCTGCACCTTC
D gene: .; V gene: TRBV12-3/TRBV12-4; clone size: few; J gene: TRBJ1-1; CDR3 protein: CASGRTGRANTEAFF; CDR3 DNA: TGTGCTAGTGGCCGCACAGGACGGGCGAACACTGAAGCTTTCTTT
D gene: TRBD1; V gene: TRBV24-1; clone size: few; J gene: TRBJ1-5; CDR3 protein: CATSDGQGASNQPQHF; CDR3 DNA: TGTGCCACCAGTGATGGACAGGGGGCTAGCAATCAGCCCCAGCATTTT
D gene: TRBD1; V gene: TRBV25-1; clone size: .; J gene: TRBJ2-5; CDR3 protein: CASSQQGGSYNQETQYF; CDR3 DNA: TGTGCCAGCAGTCAACAGGGGGGCAGCTACAACCAAGAGACCCAGTACTTC
D gene: TRBD1; V gene: TRBV29-1; clone size: .; J gene: TRBJ2-5; CDR3 protein: CSVPKGAAGETQYF; CDR3 DNA: TGCAGCGTTCCGAAGGGGGCGGCCGGGGAGACCCAGTACTTC
D gene: .; V gene: TRBV29-1; clone size: .; J gene: TRBJ2-5; CDR3 protein: CSVASGKLETQYF; CDR3 DNA: TGCAGCGTCGCCTCCGGGAAGTTGGAGACCCAGTACTTC
D gene: TRBD1; V gene: TRBV20-1; clone size: many; J gene: TRBJ1-5; CDR3 protein: CSAKQGFDQPQHF; CDR3 DNA: TGCAGTGCTAAACAGGGGTTCGATCAGCCCCAGCATTTT
D gene: .; V gene: TRBV4-3; clone size: few; J gene: TRBJ1-2; CDR3 protein: CASSQGSAHANYGYTF; CDR3 DNA: TGCGCCAGCAGCCAAGGGTCGGCGCATGCTAACTATGGCTACACCTTC
D gene: .; V gene: TRBV6-2/TRBV6-3; clone size: few; J gene: TRBJ1-2; CDR3 protein: CASSTQTVLYGYTF; CDR3 DNA: TGTGCCAGCAGTACACAGACGGTTCTCTATGGCTACACCTTC
D gene: TRBD1; V gene: TRBV10-3; clone size: many; J gene: TRBJ1-2; CDR3 protein: CAITGTGYGYTF; CDR3 DNA: TGTGCCATCACCGGGACAGGATACGGCTACACCTTC
D gene: .; V gene: TRBV29-1; clone size: many; J gene: TRBJ2-7; CDR3 protein: CSAGTHYEQYF; CDR3 DNA: TGCAGCGCGGGGACCCACTACGAGCAGTACTTC
D gene: .; V gene: TRBV25-1; clone size: few; J gene: TRBJ1-1; CDR3 protein: CATEGGLEAFF; CDR3 DNA: TGTGCCACTGAGGGAGGTCTTGAAGCTTTCTTT
D gene: .; V gene: TRBV7-3; clone size: .; J gene: TRBJ2-2; CDR3 protein: CASSLMAGLNTGELFF; CDR3 DNA: TGTGCCAGCAGCTTAATGGCCGGACTCAACACCGGGGAGCTGTTTTTT
D gene: .; V gene: TRBV10-3; clone size: few; J gene: TRBJ1-5; CDR3 protein: CAISDRWESSQPQHF; CDR3 DNA: TGTGCCATCAGTGACAGGTGGGAGAGCAGCCAGCCCCAGCATTTT
D gene: .; V gene: TRBV7-2; clone size: once; J gene: TRBJ2-5; CDR3 protein: CASDGETQYF; CDR3 DNA: TGTGCCAGCGACGGTGAGACCCAGTACTTC
D gene: .; V gene: TRBV29-1; clone size: once; J gene: TRBJ1-2; CDR3 protein: CSVDQRERAYGYTF; CDR3 DNA: TGCAGCGTTGACCAAAGGGAAAGGGCCTATGGCTACACCTTC
D gene: .; V gene: TRBV7-4; clone size: .; J gene: TRBJ2-5; CDR3 protein: CASSQDVGAGETQYF; CDR3 DNA: TGTGCCAGCAGCCAAGATGTGGGGGCGGGGGAGACCCAGTACTTC
D gene: TRBD2; V gene: TRBV7-2; clone size: few; J gene: TRBJ2-5; CDR3 protein: CASSFVGGGEGETQYF; CDR3 DNA: TGTGCCAGCAGCTTCGTTGGCGGGGGGGAGGGGGAGACCCAGTACTTC
D gene: .; V gene: TRBV6-5; clone size: few; J gene: TRBJ2-7; CDR3 protein: CASGSSAYSYEQYF; CDR3 DNA: TGTGCCAGCGGAAGTAGCGCCTACTCCTACGAGCAGTACTTC
D gene: .; V gene: TRBV7-2; clone size: .; J gene: TRBJ2-7; CDR3 protein: CASSIPTVPTSEEQYF; CDR3 DNA: TGTGCCAGCAGCATCCCGACAGTCCCAACCTCGGAGGAGCAGTACTTC
D gene: .; V gene: TRBV28; clone size: .; J gene: TRBJ1-5; CDR3 protein: CASSLVVGSGKPQHF; CDR3 DNA: TGTGCCAGCAGTTTAGTGGTAGGGAGCGGAAAGCCCCAGCATTTT
D gene: TRBD1; V gene: TRBV7-9; clone size: many; J gene: TRBJ1-1; CDR3 protein: CASSSWTGGNTEAFF; CDR3 DNA: TGTGCCAGCAGCTCCTGGACAGGGGGGAACACTGAAGCTTTCTTT
D gene: .; V gene: TRBV29-1; clone size: many; J gene: TRBJ1-1; CDR3 protein: CSGGRENTEAFF; CDR3 DNA: TGCAGCGGTGGACGGGAGAACACTGAAGCTTTCTTT
D gene: .; V gene: TRBV2; clone size: .; J gene: TRBJ1-6; CDR3 protein: CASRTTGQSSYNSPLHF; CDR3 DNA: TGTGCCAGCAGAACAACAGGACAGAGCTCCTATAATTCACCCCTCCACTTT
D gene: .; V gene: TRBV4-2; clone size: .; J gene: TRBJ1-1; CDR3 protein: CASSQDWGEAFF; CDR3 DNA: TGTGCCAGCAGCCAAGATTGGGGTGAAGCTTTCTTT
D gene: TRBD1; V gene: TRBV10-2; clone size: .; J gene: TRBJ1-1; CDR3 protein: CASRTTGTHTEAFF; CDR3 DNA: TGCGCCAGCAGGACGACAGGGACGCACACTGAAGCTTTCTTT
D gene: .; V gene: TRBV4-3; clone size: few; J gene: TRBJ2-7; CDR3 protein: CASSQGVNEQYF; CDR3 DNA: TGCGCCAGCAGCCAGGGTGTCAACGAGCAGTACTTC
D gene: .; V gene: TRBV10-3; clone size: .; J gene: TRBJ1-1; CDR3 protein: CASRAGALGAFF; CDR3 DNA: TGTGCCAGCAGGGCAGGGGCCCTGGGGGCTTTCTTT
D gene: TRBD1; V gene: TRBV4-3; clone size: .; J gene: TRBJ2-7; CDR3 protein: CASSQVDRGDDEQYF; CDR3 DNA: TGCGCCAGCAGCCAAGTGGACAGGGGAGATGACGAGCAGTACTTC
D gene: TRBD1; V gene: TRBV19; clone size: few; J gene: TRBJ1-4; CDR3 protein: CASSIPRTGKDEKLFF; CDR3 DNA: TGTGCCAGTAGTATCCCTAGGACAGGGAAGGATGAAAAACTGTTTTTT
D gene: .; V gene: TRBV6-2/TRBV6-3; clone size: few; J gene: TRBJ2-7; CDR3 protein: CASKTGTYEQYF; CDR3 DNA: TGTGCCAGCAAAACAGGTACCTACGAGCAGTACTTC
D gene: .; V gene: TRBV7-2; clone size: .; J gene: TRBJ1-6; CDR3 protein: CASSQGRGASHNSPLHF; CDR3 DNA: TGCGCCAGCAGCCAAGGAAGGGGGGCTTCGCATAATTCACCCCTCCACTTT
D gene: .; V gene: TRBV2; clone size: .; J gene: TRBJ1-6; CDR3 protein: CASSRGSTPLHF; CDR3 DNA: TGTGCCAGCAGCCGGGGGTCGACACCCCTCCACTTT
D gene: .; V gene: TRBV6-5; clone size: many; J gene: TRBJ1-6; CDR3 protein: CASSGGTGNYSPLHF; CDR3 DNA: TGTGCCAGCAGCGGCGGAACAGGGAATTATTCACCCCTCCACTTT
D gene: .; V gene: TRBV7-8; clone size: .; J gene: TRBJ1-6; CDR3 protein: CASSWVVGGSPLHF; CDR3 DNA: TGTGCCAGCAGCTGGGTTGTTGGGGGGTCACCCCTCCACTTT
D gene: .; V gene: TRBV7-6; clone size: few; J gene: TRBJ1-5; CDR3 protein: CASSRTSQPQHF; CDR3 DNA: TGTGCCAGCAGCCGCACAAGTCAGCCCCAGCATTTT
D gene: TRBD1; V gene: TRBV7-9; clone size: .; J gene: TRBJ2-7; CDR3 protein: CASSLGTGGEQCF; CDR3 DNA: TGTGCCAGCAGCCTAGGGACAGGCGGCGAGCAGTGCTTC
D gene: .; V gene: TRBV7-8; clone size: .; J gene: TRBJ2-5; CDR3 protein: CASRIRGASETQYF; CDR3 DNA: TGTGCCAGCAGAATCAGGGGGGCCTCGGAGACCCAGTACTTC
D gene: .; V gene: TRBV4-1; clone size: few; J gene: TRBJ1-2; CDR3 protein: CASSQSKGLHYGYTF; CDR3 DNA: TGCGCCAGCAGCCAATCAAAGGGGCTCCACTATGGCTACACCTTC
D gene: TRBD1; V gene: TRBV15; clone size: many; J gene: TRBJ2-7; CDR3 protein: CATSRTAGQGYEQYF; CDR3 DNA: TGTGCCACCAGCAGAACCGCGGGACAGGGTTACGAGCAGTACTTC
D gene: .; V gene: TRBV13; clone size: few; J gene: TRBJ1-1; CDR3 protein: CASSTLYRAYTEAFF; CDR3 DNA: TGTGCCAGCAGCACTCTCTACCGGGCGTACACTGAAGCTTTCTTT
D gene: .; V gene: TRBV28; clone size: .; J gene: TRBJ2-7; CDR3 protein: CASIRTGDPSSYEQYF; CDR3 DNA: TGTGCCAGCATCCGCACTGGGGACCCTTCCTCCTACGAGCAGTACTTC
D gene: TRBD1; V gene: TRBV24-1; clone size: .; J gene: TRBJ1-2; CDR3 protein: CASRPQGAGLFGYTF; CDR3 DNA: TGTGCCAGCAGGCCCCAGGGGGCGGGATTGTTTGGCTACACCTTC
D gene: TRBD2; V gene: TRBV20-1; clone size: .; J gene: TRBJ2-1; CDR3 protein: CSGEVAGSYNEQFF; CDR3 DNA: TGCAGTGGAGAAGTAGCGGGCTCCTACAATGAGCAGTTCTTC